What follows is one T cell receptor beta chain and its context. Antigen: not known. This sample was taken from a study of T cells in localized non-small cell lung cancer. General study points: Within adjacent lung there appeared a median around 57 of the top 100 tumor clones. Tumor samples were not multi-region, leaving intratumor heterogeneity unexcluded. Higher blood T cell density tracked longer overall survival. It was uninvolved adjacent lung that showed the highest T cell clonality, exceeding tumor.

The method was immunoSEQ multiplex PCR; TCRdb's version includes in-frame clones alone and lacks a portion of them. The data show approximately 28,000 clones, 80% to 90% seen once. Trimming took 0 bases from V and 1 from J, leaving 10 bases between them. The CDR3 spans 15 residues. Germline CDR1 is MNHNY and CDR2 is SVGAGI (reference sequence). The chain uses TRBV6-6 and TRBJ2-7; TRBD2 is a possible D gene (6 bases). The sequence came from a female donor aged 60 or older with stage II squamous cell lung carcinoma. The sequencing used peripheral blood, collected before any cancer treatment. CDR3 bases: TGTGCCAGCAGTTACTCGTTGGAGGGTTCCTACGAGCAGTACTTC. It translates to CASSYSLEGSYEQYF.